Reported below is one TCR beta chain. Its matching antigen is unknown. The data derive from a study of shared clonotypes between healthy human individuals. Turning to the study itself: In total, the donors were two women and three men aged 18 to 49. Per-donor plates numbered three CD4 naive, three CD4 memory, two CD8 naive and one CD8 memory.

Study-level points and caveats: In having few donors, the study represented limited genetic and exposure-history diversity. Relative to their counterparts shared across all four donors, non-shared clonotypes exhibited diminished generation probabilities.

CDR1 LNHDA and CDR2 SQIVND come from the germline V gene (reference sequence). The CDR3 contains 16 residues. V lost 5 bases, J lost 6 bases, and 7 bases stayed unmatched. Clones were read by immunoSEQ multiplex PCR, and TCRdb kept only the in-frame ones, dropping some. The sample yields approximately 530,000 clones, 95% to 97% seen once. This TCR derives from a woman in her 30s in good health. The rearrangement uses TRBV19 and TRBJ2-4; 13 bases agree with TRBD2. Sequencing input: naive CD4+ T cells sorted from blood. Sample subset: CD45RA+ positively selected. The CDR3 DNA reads TGTGCCAGTAGTTTCGGACTAGCGGGAGTAAGAAACATTCAGTACTTC. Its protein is CASSFGLAGVRNIQYF.